Presented here are 31 T cell receptor beta chains from one specimen sequenced in a study of cytomegalovirus exposure and HLA in healthy donors. A multiplex PCR was run with 60 Vbeta primers and 13 Jbeta primers. The method was immunoSEQ multiplex PCR; TCRdb's version includes in-frame clones alone and lacks a portion of them. Here the sample spans about 130,000 clones, 80% being singletons. The sample comprised PBMCs. These receptors were collected from a man aged 25 to 40 in good health and CMV-seronegative.

The J gene is TRBJ2-7, the V gene TRBV29-1; maybe TRBD1 (5 bases). The V end lost 1 base, the J end lost 3 bases, and 10 bases lay between the germline ends. The CDR3 is 13 residues long. Germline assignment: CDR1 SQVTM and CDR2 ANQGSEA. The CDR3, as DNA: TGCAGCGTTGAAGGCCCAGGGATCTACGAGCAGTACTTC. Protein product: CSVEGPGIYEQYF.

The V gene is TRBV6-5, the J gene TRBJ1-4; no clear D gene. The germline gives CDR1 MNHEY, CDR2 SVGAGI. There are 15 residues in the CDR3. V was clipped by 5 bases and J by 2 bases, with 12 bases between them. CDR3 bases: TGTGCCAGCAGTCGAGGCTTCGGGACTAATGAAAAACTGTTTTTT. This encodes CASSRGFGTNEKLFF.

J is TRBJ2-3 and V is TRBV27, with 7 bases aligning to TRBD2. The CDR3 contains 20 residues. CDR1 and CDR2 (germline): MNHEY, SMNVEV (reference sequence). Losses at the gene ends were 3 bases for V and 0 bases for J; bases not matched to a gene: 18. CDR3 residues: CASSLRNRDYIGGSTDTQYF. In nucleotides, the CDR3 is TGTGCCAGCAGTTTGCGTAACCGGGACTATATCGGCGGAAGCACAGATACGCAGTATTTT.

This rearrangement joins TRBV25-1 to TRBJ1-1; possibly TRBD1 for D (5 bases). CDR3 size: 13 residues. Germline CDR1 MGHDK, CDR2 SYGVNS. The V gene lost 4 bases and the J gene lost 4 bases, with 10 bases spanning the gap. As DNA, the CDR3 is TGTGCCAGCAGTGTAGGCGGGGGCACTGAAGCTTTCTTT. Translated: CASSVGGGTEAFF.

The gene calls are TRBV5-1 and TRBJ1-1; maybe TRBD1 (5 bases). The length of the CDR3 is 13 residues. Germline V gives CDR1 SGHRS, CDR2 YFSETQ. V lost 4 bases, J lost 4 bases, and 11 bases lay in between. The CDR3 DNA reads as TGCGCCAGCAGCATCAGGGTTGGCACTGAAGCTTTCTTT. Protein: CASSIRVGTEAFF.

This clone was found a few times. The rearrangement links TRBV10-2 to TRBJ2-1, with 12 bases aligning to TRBD2. The germline gives CDR1 WSHSY, CDR2 SAAADI. V lost 2 bases, J lost 9 bases, and 5 bases stayed unmatched. The CDR3 sequence is 15 residues long. As DNA, the CDR3 is TGCGCCAGCAGTGAGACTAGCGGGAGGTCCGGTGAGCAGTTCTTC. Protein sequence: CASSETSGRSGEQFF.

This chain joins TRBV7-2 and TRBJ2-7; 9 bases agree with TRBD2. The V segment lost 5 bases and the J segment 0 bases; nucleotides outside the gene matches: 5. CDR3 length equals 15 residues. Germline CDR1 SGHTA, CDR2 FQGNSA. The CDR3 is CASSQISGSSYEQYF. CDR3 DNA: TGTGCCAGCAGCCAAATTAGCGGGAGCTCCTACGAGCAGTACTTC.

This chain uses TRBV14 with TRBJ2-3, with TRBD1 as a possible D gene (5 bases). This CDR3 contains 16 residues. Germline CDR1 is SGHDN and CDR2 is FVKESK. With 1 base removed from V and 4 bases from J, the gap between germline ends came to 15 bases. CDR3 loop: CASSQVWTNIADTQYF. The CDR3 DNA is TGTGCCAGCAGCCAAGTCTGGACAAATATCGCAGATACGCAGTATTTT.

The chain joins TRBV11-2 to TRBJ2-7; TRBD2 matches 11 bases. CDR3 size: 17 residues. The germline CDR1 and CDR2 sequences are SGHAT and FQNNGV. V was clipped by 5 bases and J by 1 base; unmatched bases: 10. The CDR3: CASSPTSGSSFSYEQYF. CDR3 in DNA: TGTGCCAGCAGCCCTACTAGCGGGAGTAGTTTTTCCTACGAGCAGTACTTC.

This clone showed up just a few times. J is TRBJ2-2 and V is TRBV28; tentatively, D is TRBD2 (6 bases). CDR3 length equals 16 residues. V was clipped by 5 bases and J by 3 bases, with 16 bases between them. Germline V CDR1 and CDR2: MDHEN, SYDVKM. The CDR3 loop is CASSLRGGGDTGELFF. The CDR3 bases are TGTGCCAGCAGTCTCCGGGGAGGAGGGGACACCGGGGAGCTGTTTTTT.

This chain connects TRBV4-3 to TRBJ2-3; 7 bases agree with TRBD1. This CDR3 is 16 amino acids long. Germline lookup yields CDR1 LGHNA and CDR2 YSLEER. V was pared by 1 base and J by 0 bases, with 4 bases of the junction left unmatched. The CDR3 is CASSQGQGVSTDTQYF. CDR3 in DNA: TGCGCCAGCAGCCAAGGGCAGGGGGTCAGCACAGATACGCAGTATTTT.

This sequence joins TRBV11-3 and TRBJ1-4; 12 bases fit TRBD1. V lost 5 bases and J lost 8; bases outside the gene matches: 6. CDR1 is SGHNT and CDR2 is YENEEA in the germline V gene. The CDR3 runs 15 residues. The CDR3 here is CASSKGQGASEKLFF. CDR3 sequence (DNA): TGTGCCAGCAGCAAGGGACAGGGGGCGTCGGAAAAACTGTTTTTT.

This chain uses TRBV14 with TRBJ2-2, with 7 positions matching TRBD2. Looked up from germline, CDR1 is SGHDN and CDR2 is FVKESK. The CDR3 has 16 amino acids. Trimming took 3 bases from V and 0 from J; bases not matched to a gene: 4. The CDR3 here is CASSQGLAANTGELFF. CDR3 nucleotides: TGTGCCAGCAGCCAGGGGCTAGCGGCGAACACCGGGGAGCTGTTTTTT.

The V call is TRBV28, the J call TRBJ2-2; TRBD1 aligns across 9 bases. Germline-derived CDR1 and CDR2 are MDHEN and SYDVKM. This CDR3 has 21 amino acids. With 5 bases clipped from V and 4 bases from J, the junction kept 23 bases outside the gene matches. Here the CDR3 DNA reads TGTGCCAGCAGTCCCTCCGGACAGGGGCGGTCCAAGACTACTGGCACCGGGGAGCTGTTTTTT. Its translation: CASSPSGQGRSKTTGTGELFF.

The chain joins TRBV7-2 to TRBJ2-7, with 8 bases that match TRBD2. The CDR3 totals 17 residues. CDR1 and CDR2 (germline): SGHTA, FQGNSA. The trim removed 5 bases at V and 2 bases at J, leaving 14 bases unmatched. This CDR3 reads CASSLGLALDSTYEQYF. CDR3 bases: TGTGCCAGCAGCCTCGGACTAGCCCTCGATTCCACCTACGAGCAGTACTTC.

The chain combines TRBV5-6 with TRBJ2-7, with 9 bases aligning to TRBD1. V trimming: 4 bases; J trimming: 7 bases; junction bases outside the gene matches: 9. Germline-derived CDR1 and CDR2 are SGHDT and YYEEEE. The CDR3 runs to 14 residues. CDR3 in DNA: TGTGCCAGCAGCGAGGGGACAGGGATTTTTGAGCAGTACTTC. Translated, it gives CASSEGTGIFEQYF.

CDR3 protein: CASSMTGHNQPQHF. The CDR3 region has the DNA TGTGCCAGCAGTATGACAGGGCACAATCAGCCCCAGCATTTT. This chain connects TRBV28 to TRBJ1-5; 7 bases map to TRBD1. CDR1 and CDR2 (germline): MDHEN, SYDVKM. The CDR3 length is 14 residues. The V and J ends lost 5 bases and 3 bases, in that order; junction bases with no gene match: 4.

This clone was counted a few times. The V and J genes are TRBV5-6 and TRBJ2-7; 13 nucleotides agree with TRBD2. This CDR3 contains 16 residues. Trimming at V came to 4 bases and at J to 3 bases, leaving 7 bases not matched to a gene. Germline CDR1 and CDR2: SGHDT and YYEEEE. CDR3 residues: CASSAGLAGFFYEQYF. The CDR3 region has the DNA TGTGCCAGCAGCGCGGGACTAGCGGGGTTTTTCTACGAGCAGTACTTC.

The count of this clone is one. Because the CDR3's place on the DNA is in doubt, the DNA is left out and the CDR3 is given as listed by TCRdb. CDR3 amino acids: CASSLGGVAGGSIF. This chain connects TRBV7-2 to TRBJ2-1; TRBD1, the D gene given by the table, was not confirmed from the DNA. Germline V gene lookup returns CDR1 SGHTA and CDR2 FQGNSA. 14 amino acids form the CDR3, both terminal residues included.

A few counts support this clone. The chain combines TRBV5-5 with TRBJ1-1, with TRBD1 as a possible D gene (5 bases). V lost 6 bases to trimming and J lost 1 base, with 13 bases between them. CDR3 length equals 14 residues. Germline-derived CDR1 and CDR2 are SGHKS and YYEKEE (reference sequence). CDR3 amino acids: CASIPGVGNTEAFF. CDR3 coding DNA: TGTGCCAGCATCCCGGGGGTGGGGAACACTGAAGCTTTCTTT.

This chain joins TRBV19 and TRBJ2-1, with TRBD2 matching over 7 bases. This CDR3 contains 15 residues. The germline CDR1 and CDR2 sequences are LNHDA and SQIVND (reference sequence). V lost 5 bases, J lost 0 bases, and 4 bases stayed unmatched. The CDR3 sequence is CASSPSGSSYNEQFF. The CDR3 DNA is TGTGCCAGTAGTCCTAGCGGATCCTCCTACAATGAGCAGTTCTTC.

The rearrangement joins TRBV5-1 to TRBJ2-2; D is possibly TRBD1 (5 bases). Germline V gene sequence: CDR1 SGHRS, CDR2 YFSETQ. V was cut by 3 bases and J by 2 bases, with 20 bases left in between. The CDR3 is made up of 18 amino acids. The CDR3 protein is CASSSGVVGVSNTGELFF. In DNA, the CDR3 is TGCGCCAGCAGCTCTGGGGTGGTAGGGGTCTCTAACACCGGGGAGCTGTTTTTT.

V is TRBV27 and J is TRBJ2-5; 11 positions match TRBD2. The DNA matches TRBJ2-7 better at its end, which makes the J call doubtful. The CDR3 runs 16 residues. CDR1 and CDR2 from the germline V gene are MNHEY and SMNVEV (reference sequence). CDR3 loop: CASSHWTSGPVVEQYF. For the CDR3, the DNA is TGTGCCAGCAGTCATTGGACTAGCGGGCCAGTAGTCGAGCAGTACTTC.

This chain links TRBV28 with TRBJ2-7, with D tentatively TRBD2 (6 bases). CDR3 length: 15 amino acids. The V gene's germline CDR1 is MDHEN and CDR2 SYDVKM. Trimming took off 3 bases at V and 4 bases at J, with 16 bases between the two ends. In nucleotides, the CDR3 is TGTGCCAGCAGTTTTCTTGGGGGGACGGCGTACGAGCAGTACTTC. Protein sequence: CASSFLGGTAYEQYF.

V is TRBV4-3 and J is TRBJ2-7, with D tentatively TRBD1 (6 bases). From germline, CDR1 is LGHNA and CDR2 YSLEER. The CDR3 covers 13 residues. Trimming left V 3 bases short and J 3 bases short, with 9 bases between. This CDR3 is CASSQGADYEQYF. The CDR3 DNA follows: TGCGCCAGCAGCCAGGGGGCGGACTACGAGCAGTACTTC.

This rearrangement joins TRBV21-1 to TRBJ2-2; the table's D call TRBD2 went unverified against the DNA. TRBV21-1 is given as a pseudogene. The CDR3 runs 17 residues. The CDR3 sequence: CASSLRIIGRDTGELFF. In DNA form, the CDR3 reads TGTGCCAGCAGCCTGAGGATTATAGGGAGGGACACCGGGGAGCTGTTTTTT.

This clone was counted once. The V call is TRBV5-6, the J call TRBJ2-7; possible D gene TRBD1, 5 bases. The CDR3 is 13 residues long. From germline, CDR1 is SGHDT and CDR2 YYEEEE. The V gene lost 1 base and the J gene lost 2 bases, with 7 bases spanning the gap. CDR3 in amino acids: CASSLKGTYEQYF. CDR3 DNA sequence: TGTGCCAGCAGCTTGAAGGGGACCTACGAGCAGTACTTC.

The chain has TRBV10-3 and TRBJ2-1; 10 bases map to TRBD2. The CDR3 extends over 16 amino acids. Germline values: CDR1 ENHRY, CDR2 SYGVKD. Trimming took 8 bases from V and 8 from J; bases not matched to a gene: 15. Here the CDR3 DNA reads TGTGCCATCCATCCCGGAACCGGGACTAGCGAGGATGAGCAGTTCTTC. As protein: CAIHPGTGTSEDEQFF.

Worth noting for this clone: Germline and junction disagree at one end, which may indicate a read error. J is TRBJ1-2 and V is TRBV5-1; 9 bases map to TRBD1. CDR1 and CDR2 (germline): SGHRS, YFSETQ. The CDR3 sequence is 16 residues long. This CDR3 reads CASSLGGQGSYYGYPF. CDR3 DNA: TGCGCCAGCAGCTTGGGTGGACAGGGGTCCTACTATGGCTACCCCTTC.

This sequence joins TRBV4-2 and TRBJ2-1, with TRBD1 as a possible D gene (5 bases). There are 14 residues in the CDR3. V was pared by 0 bases and J by 7 bases, with 10 bases between. From germline, CDR1 is LGHNA and CDR2 YNFKEQ. CDR3 nucleotides: TGTGCCAGCAGCCAAGAGGGGCAAGAGAATGAGCAGTTCTTC. Translated: CASSQEGQENEQFF.

The chain is built from TRBV7-8 and TRBJ2-2; perhaps TRBD1 as D (6 bases). V was pared by 6 bases and J by 1 base, with 12 bases between. The CDR3 contains 15 residues. From germline, CDR1 is SGHVS and CDR2 FQNEAQ. This chain's CDR3 is CASRISRGNTGELFF. CDR3 DNA: TGTGCCAGCAGAATCAGCAGGGGGAACACCGGGGAGCTGTTTTTT.